Each of the 28 T cell receptor beta chains below was sequenced from the same sample in a study of blood T cell repertoires in COVID-19. Sequenced by immunoSEQ multiplex PCR; TCRdb stores in-frame clones only, minus some. Found here are approximately 150,000 clones, about 91% of them singletons; the top ten hold 28%. Sequencing used peripheral blood. The receptors stem from a human donor in a cohort sampled during active COVID-19.

J is TRBJ1-2 and V is TRBV28; 7 bases match TRBD1. CDR3 size: 15 residues. V lost 6 bases and J lost 8; bases outside the gene matches: 15. From germline, CDR1 is MDHEN and CDR2 SYDVKM. DNA of the CDR3: TGTGCCAGCAGGTACAGGGGTGGGGCAGGAAGGGGCTACACCTTC. This codes for CASRYRGGAGRGYTF.

V usage is TRBV5-1 and J usage is TRBJ2-3; weak D call: TRBD1 (6 bases). Between the trimmed V and J ends, which lost 4 bases and 4 bases, there was a span of 10 bases. This CDR3 has 13 residues. CDR1 is SGHRS and CDR2 is YFSETQ in the germline V gene. CDR3 coding DNA: TGCGCCAGCAGCCCGGGACAAGCAGATACGCAGTATTTT. Protein product: CASSPGQADTQYF.

The genes are TRBV3-1 (or the pseudogene TRBV3-2) and TRBJ2-7; D not certain. CDR3 length: 12 residues. From germline, CDR1 is LGHDT and CDR2 YNNKEL (reference sequence). V was clipped by 4 bases and J by 1 base, with 5 bases between them. In DNA, the CDR3 is TGTGCCAGCAGCCTAACATCCTACGAGCAGTACTTC. It yields the protein CASSLTSYEQYF.

This sequence joins TRBV5-1 and TRBJ2-2; the match to TRBD1 covers 7 bases. The V and J ends lost 5 bases and 1 base, in that order; junction bases with no gene match: 2. Looked up from germline, CDR1 is SGHRS and CDR2 is YFSETQ. The CDR3 consists of 14 residues. In nucleotides, the CDR3 is TGCGCCAGCAGTAGGACAGGGAACACCGGGGAGCTGTTTTTT. Its protein product is CASSRTGNTGELFF.

The chain links TRBV6-5 to TRBJ2-3; D gene ambiguous. Germline loops: CDR1 MNHEY, CDR2 SVGAGI. V was clipped by 5 bases and J by 4 bases, with 10 bases between them. This CDR3 spans 13 amino acids. CDR3 coding DNA: TGTGCCAGCAGTCGTGATAACTCAGATACGCAGTATTTT. This encodes CASSRDNSDTQYF.

The chain couples TRBV10-3 to TRBJ1-5; 7 bases line up with TRBD1. CDR1 is ENHRY, CDR2 SYGVKD, per germline. The CDR3 is made up of 15 amino acids. V lost 4 bases, J lost 12 bases, and 15 bases stayed unmatched. CDR3 in amino acids: CAISADRDQMKDQHF. The CDR3 DNA follows: TGTGCCATCAGTGCAGACAGGGACCAGATGAAAGACCAGCATTTT.

The chain has TRBV2 and TRBJ2-7; TRBD1 is a possible D gene (6 bases). Trimming removed 7 bases from V and 2 bases from J, with 15 bases in between. The CDR3 runs 14 residues. The germline V gene encodes CDR1 SNHLY and CDR2 FYNNEI. The CDR3: CASKGDQAPYEQYF. The CDR3 nucleotides are TGTGCCAGCAAGGGGGACCAGGCGCCCTACGAGCAGTACTTC.

V and J are TRBV19 and TRBJ1-3; 10 nucleotides agree with TRBD1. The CDR3 spans 16 residues. Germline V lookup: CDR1 LNHDA, CDR2 SQIVND (reference sequence). Germline trimming cut 5 bases from V and 6 bases from J; bases unmatched to any gene: 10. CDR3 sequence reads: CASSPSWGTGANTIYF. The CDR3, as DNA: TGTGCCAGTAGTCCCTCATGGGGGACAGGGGCAAACACCATATATTTT.

This clone is a singleton in its sample. This chain links TRBV9 with TRBJ2-2; 9 nucleotides align to TRBD1. V lost 2 bases and J lost 5; bases outside the gene matches: 7. This CDR3 has 16 residues. CDR1 and CDR2 (germline): SGDLS, YYNGEE. CDR3 protein: CASSVTGGPRTGELFF. The CDR3 nucleotides are TGTGCCAGCAGCGTGACAGGGGGGCCGAGAACCGGGGAGCTGTTTTTT.

The chain uses TRBV6-2 or TRBV6-3 and TRBJ1-6; perhaps TRBD1 as D (5 bases). Germline V gene data show CDR1 as MNHEY and CDR2 as SVGEGT. This CDR3 is built from 14 residues. V was pared by 3 bases and J by 6 bases, with 9 bases between. The CDR3 loop reads CASSYSGRNSPLHF. The CDR3 bases are TGTGCCAGCAGTTATTCAGGGCGTAATTCACCCCTCCACTTT.

This chain connects TRBV5-5 to TRBJ1-1; 7 nucleotides align to TRBD1. With V trimmed by 4 bases and J by 1 base, 10 bases remained unmatched. The germline gives CDR1 SGHKS, CDR2 YYEKEE (reference sequence). This CDR3 has 16 residues. CDR3 sequence (DNA): TGTGCCAGCAGCGCACGACCGGGACAGCAGAACACTGAAGCTTTCTTT. Translating it yields CASSARPGQQNTEAFF.

This clone came up a few times. For the CDR3, the DNA is TGTGCCAGCAGCCCCCAGCGGGGCCCTAGGGTAAATGAGCAGTTCTTC. Protein product: CASSPQRGPRVNEQFF. The gene calls are TRBV9 and TRBJ2-1; 7 nucleotides line up with TRBD2. J gave up 7 bases and V 4 bases, and 14 bases lay outside the gene matches. The CDR3 contains 16 residues. Germline values: CDR1 SGDLS, CDR2 YYNGEE.

This sequence joins TRBV21-1 and TRBJ2-7; no DNA check was done on the table's D call, TRBD1. TRBV21-1 represents a pseudogene. The CDR3 spans 15 residues. Written as DNA, the CDR3 is TGTGCCAGCAGCACCCGGGACAGGGGGGCCTACGAGCAGTACTTC. It translates to CASSTRDRGAYEQYF.

The rearrangement joins TRBV13 to TRBJ1-2; D might be TRBD1 (5 bases). Germline V gives CDR1 PRHDT, CDR2 FYEKMQ (reference sequence). This CDR3 region has 14 residues. V was cut by 5 bases and J by 4 bases, with 14 bases left in between. This CDR3 reads CASSPRGGSYGYTF. The CDR3 DNA sequence: TGTGCCAGCAGCCCCCGGGGGGGTTCCTATGGCTACACCTTC. The whole variable domain, remainder taken from reference TRBV13 and TRBJ1-2, is AAGVIQSPRHLIKEKRETATLKCYPIPRHDTVYWYQQGPGQDPQFLISFYEKMQSDKGSIPDRFSAQQFSDYHSELNMSSLELGDSALYFCASSPRGGSYGYTFGSGTRLTVV.

The chain has TRBV19 and TRBJ2-7; 8 bases line up with TRBD1. This CDR3 has 15 residues. From germline, CDR1 is LNHDA and CDR2 SQIVND (reference sequence). The trim removed 6 bases at V and 0 bases at J, leaving 7 bases unmatched. The CDR3, as DNA: TGTGCCAGTAGCCTGACCGGGACAGGCTCCTACGAGCAGTACTTC. Protein product: CASSLTGTGSYEQYF.

J is TRBJ2-4 and V is TRBV12-5, with a possible D match to TRBD2 (7 bases). The germline V and J ends were trimmed by 5 bases and 9 bases, with 20 bases remaining between them. Germline-derived CDR1 and CDR2 are LGHNT and FRNRAP. The length of the CDR3 is 15 residues. The CDR3 DNA is TGTGCTAGTGGTGCGATTAGGGGGGGGCCAAGCATTCAGTACTTC. This sequence encodes CASGAIRGGPSIQYF.

J is TRBJ2-7 and V is TRBV11-2; 7 nucleotides agree with TRBD2. Germline V CDR1 and CDR2: SGHAT, FQNNGV. CDR3 length: 15 amino acids. Losses at the gene ends were 2 bases for V and 0 bases for J; bases not matched to a gene: 4. The CDR3 is CASSLFSGDSYEQYF. The CDR3 DNA reads TGTGCCAGCAGCTTATTCAGCGGGGACTCCTACGAGCAGTACTTC.

This clone was picked up a small number of times. V is TRBV30 and J is TRBJ2-2; 8 positions match TRBD1. From germline, CDR1 is GTSNPN and CDR2 SVGIG (reference sequence). This CDR3 contains 13 residues. Trimming took 0 bases from V and 6 from J; bases not matched to a gene: 0. The chain's CDR3 is CAWSVQGAGELFF. CDR3 nucleotides: TGTGCCTGGAGTGTACAGGGGGCCGGGGAGCTGTTTTTT.

This chain connects TRBV9 to TRBJ2-5, with a tentative D call TRBD2 (5 bases). The CDR3 is 14 amino acids. The V end lost 4 bases, the J end lost 1 base, and 11 bases lay between the germline ends. Germline CDR1 SGDLS, CDR2 YYNGEE. The CDR3 region is CASSPRLTQETQYF. For the CDR3, the DNA is TGTGCCAGCAGCCCCCGACTAACCCAAGAGACCCAGTACTTC.

The chain recombines TRBV6-4 with TRBJ2-5; TRBD2 aligns across 10 bases. Germline assignment: CDR1 MRHNA and CDR2 SNTAGT. Trimming removed 4 bases from V and 5 bases from J; junction bases left unmatched: 16. The CDR3 runs to 18 residues. This CDR3 reads CASSASGGENGEPETQYF. CDR3 bases: TGTGCCAGCAGTGCCAGCGGGGGGGAAAACGGGGAACCGGAGACCCAGTACTTC.

The chain is built from TRBV5-6 and TRBJ2-7, with 8 nucleotides matching TRBD1. The J segment lost 3 bases and the V segment lost 3 bases, leaving 5 bases of the junction unmatched. Germline V CDR1 and CDR2: SGHDT, YYEEEE. CDR3 size: 14 residues. CDR3 DNA: TGTGCCAGCAGCTCGGGACAGGTGGACTACGAGCAGTACTTC. This gives the protein CASSSGQVDYEQYF.

The V gene is TRBV11-1, the J gene TRBJ1-1; TRBD1 agrees at 8 bases. Germline V gives CDR1 SGHAT, CDR2 FQDESV (reference sequence). The CDR3 totals 14 residues. Germline trimming cut 0 bases from V and 5 bases from J; bases unmatched to any gene: 2. CDR3 protein: CASSLATGGTEAFF. The CDR3 nucleotides are TGTGCCAGCAGCTTAGCCACAGGGGGGACTGAAGCTTTCTTT.

V usage is TRBV2 and J usage is TRBJ2-5; 7 nucleotides line up with TRBD2. Trimming removed 7 bases from V and 5 bases from J; junction bases left unmatched: 13. Per the germline V gene, CDR1 is SNHLY and CDR2 is FYNNEI. This CDR3 is built from 15 residues. The CDR3 DNA reads TGTGCCAGCAACAAGCAGCGGGGAGAATGGGAGACCCAGTACTTC. It codes for CASNKQRGEWETQYF.

This chain uses TRBV19 with TRBJ2-1, with 12 nucleotides matching TRBD2. V lost 8 bases, J lost 9 bases, and 11 bases stayed unmatched. The CDR3 loop spans 15 amino acids. Germline V gene lookup returns CDR1 LNHDA and CDR2 SQIVND (reference sequence). In DNA, the CDR3 is TGTGCCAGTGGTGCTACTAGCGGGGGGCGAGGTGAGCAGTTCTTC. Translation gives CASGATSGGRGEQFF.

This rearrangement joins TRBV2 to TRBJ1-5; D not resolved. Germline values: CDR1 SNHLY, CDR2 FYNNEI. The CDR3 has 14 residues. Trimming pared 5 bases from V and 3 bases from J, leaving 11 bases between. CDR3 nucleotides: TGTGCCAGCAGTCGAACTAGGGACAATCAGCCCCAGCATTTT. The encoded protein is CASSRTRDNQPQHF.

The chain carries TRBV7-8 and TRBJ2-3, with D possibly being TRBD2 (6 bases). V shed 0 bases and J shed 5 bases, with 18 bases lying between them. Germline V gene lookup returns CDR1 SGHVS and CDR2 FQNEAQ. The CDR3 spans 17 residues. The CDR3 spells CASSLAALGGAGDTQYF. Written as DNA, the CDR3 is TGTGCCAGCAGCTTAGCGGCCCTCGGAGGGGCAGGAGATACGCAGTATTTT.

The V call is TRBV13, the J call TRBJ2-7, with a possible D match to TRBD2 (5 bases). CDR1 and CDR2 (germline): PRHDT, FYEKMQ (reference sequence). This CDR3 is 13 amino acids long. The V end was cut by 0 bases, the J end by 7 bases, with 10 bases between. CDR3 loop: CASSLGKPGEQYF. The CDR3 region has the DNA TGTGCCAGCAGCTTAGGCAAGCCGGGAGAGCAGTACTTC.

This clone has only one observation. The rearrangement joins TRBV15 to TRBJ2-1; a possible D gene is TRBD1 (6 bases). This CDR3 has 15 residues. The V end was cut by 5 bases, the J end by 8 bases, with 19 bases between. Germline V gene data show CDR1 as LNHNV and CDR2 as YYDKDF (reference sequence). The CDR3 DNA sequence: TGTGCCACCAGCGTTTTTCCCGGGACATACTATGAGCAGTTCTTC. As protein: CATSVFPGTYYEQFF.